This T cell receptor beta chain is from a study of blood T cell repertoires in COVID-19. Germline CDR1 is MGHRA and CDR2 is YSYEKL. The CDR3 sequence is 14 residues long. Trimming took off 0 bases at V and 6 bases at J, with 11 bases between the two ends. As processed by the authors: Scientists estimated how many nucleated cells there were by amplifying reference gene primers. Using immunoSEQ multiplex PCR, the repertoire was profiled, and TCRdb retains in-frame clones only, with some absent. The V and J calls and the clone size are those of that table, but D and trimming were determined from the DNA. This repertoire shows roughly 300,000 clones, 81% found once; its top ten account for over 2.5%.

The sequenced material came from peripheral blood. The sequence derives from a woman aged 55-70 years with active or convalescent COVID-19. This chain uses TRBV4-1 with TRBJ1-1; D is ambiguous. CDR3 sequence: CASSQDGLAAEAFF. CDR3 DNA: TGCGCCAGCAGCCAAGACGGGTTAGCCGCTGAAGCTTTCTTT.